These 18 T cell receptor beta chains share one sample of origin, sequenced in a study of OX40 agonist ivuxolimab in advanced cancers. Using immunoSEQ multiplex PCR, the repertoire was profiled, and TCRdb retains in-frame clones only, with some absent. In the table there are more than 35,000 clones, around 80% of which are singletons. Sequenced material: CD4+ or CD8+ T cells sorted from blood, taken in a trial of the OX40 agonist ivuxolimab. The source is an adult with an advanced solid tumor such as melanoma, head and neck, liver or kidney cancer.

This chain uses TRBV5-1 with TRBJ2-5; 11 nucleotides line up with TRBD2. V lost 4 bases and J lost 7; bases outside the gene matches: 6. There are 14 residues in the CDR3. Germline V gene data show CDR1 as SGHRS and CDR2 as YFSETQ. CDR3 sequence reads: CASSVAGTSGTQYF. DNA for the CDR3: TGCGCCAGCAGCGTGGCCGGGACTAGCGGGACCCAGTACTTC.

This chain joins TRBV7-6 and TRBJ2-5, with D unclear. Germline V gene lookup returns CDR1 SGHVS and CDR2 FNYEAQ. The CDR3 loop spans 14 amino acids. The V end was cut by 3 bases, the J end by 5 bases, with 13 bases between. CDR3 nucleotide sequence: TGTGCCAGCAGCTTCCGTTTAGGGCTGGAGACCCAGTACTTC. Protein product: CASSFRLGLETQYF.

The chain recombines TRBV11-2 with TRBJ2-3; D is unclear. V dropped 5 bases and J dropped 0 bases, with 12 bases sitting between them. Per the germline V gene, CDR1 is SGHAT and CDR2 is FQNNGV. The CDR3 spans 15 residues. The CDR3 region is CASSPLLSSTDTQYF. As DNA, the CDR3 is TGTGCCAGCAGCCCGTTACTATCTAGCACAGATACGCAGTATTTT. The whole variable domain, remainder taken from reference TRBV11-2 and TRBJ2-3, is EAGVAQSPRYKIIEKRQSVAFWCNPISGHATLYWYQQILGQGPKLLIQFQNNGVVDDSQLPKDRFSAERLKGVDSTLKIQPAKLEDSAVYLCASSPLLSSTDTQYFGPGTRLTVL.

This rearrangement joins TRBV18 to TRBJ1-5, with D uncertain. With 3 bases removed from V and 4 bases from J, the gap between germline ends came to 10 bases. Germline CDR1 is KGHSH and CDR2 is LQKENI. The CDR3 has 14 residues. CDR3: CASSPNGKNQPQHF. The CDR3 DNA is TGTGCCAGCTCACCCAACGGGAAAAATCAGCCCCAGCATTTT.

There are a few counts of this clone. The genes are TRBV28 and TRBJ2-7, with TRBD1 matching over 7 bases. The CDR3 runs to 15 residues. The ends lost 6 bases at V and 2 bases at J; junction bases unmatched: 10. The germline V gene has CDR1 MDHEN and CDR2 SYDVKM. In DNA, the CDR3 is TGTGCCAGCAGGCGGACAGGCCTTAGAGCCTACGAGCAGTACTTC. It is translated as CASRRTGLRAYEQYF.

This clone occurred once. The V and J genes are TRBV7-9 and TRBJ2-3; D may be TRBD2 (6 bases). The CDR3 totals 14 residues. CDR1 SEHNR and CDR2 FQNEAQ come from the germline V gene (reference sequence). V was clipped by 10 bases and J by 5 bases, with 19 bases between them. The CDR3 coding sequence is TGTGCCATCCAAGGGACGGGAGAAATAGATACGCAGTATTTT. Its protein product is CAIQGTGEIDTQYF.

The V gene is TRBV5-1, the J gene TRBJ2-3, with D perhaps matching TRBD1 (5 bases). In germline, CDR1 is SGHRS, CDR2 YFSETQ. V was trimmed by 5 bases and J by 2 bases, leaving 12 bases between them. The CDR3 is made up of 14 amino acids. The chain's CDR3 is CASRRQGITDTQYF. DNA for the CDR3: TGCGCCAGCAGACGCCAGGGAATCACAGATACGCAGTATTTT.

The chain is built from TRBV6-1 and TRBJ1-6, with TRBD1 matching over 7 bases. This CDR3 comprises 17 residues. Germline assignment: CDR1 MNHNS and CDR2 SASEGT. The V and J ends lost 1 base and 5 bases, in that order; junction bases with no gene match: 8. This CDR3 reads CASSEGRGRGHNSPLHF. In DNA, the CDR3 is TGTGCCAGCAGTGAAGGAAGGGGGCGGGGCCATAATTCACCCCTCCACTTT.

The rearrangement links TRBV11-2 to TRBJ2-3, with D uncertain. V was clipped by 5 bases and J by 2 bases, with 2 bases between them. The CDR3 sequence is 11 residues long. Germline CDR1 SGHAT, CDR2 FQNNGV. The CDR3 reads CASSITDTQYF. The CDR3 nucleotides are TGTGCCAGCAGCATCACAGATACGCAGTATTTT.

This clone was seen a handful of times. The V gene is TRBV7-7, the J gene TRBJ2-5; 9 positions match TRBD1. This CDR3 region has 16 residues. Germline assignment: CDR1 SSHAT and CDR2 FNYEAQ (reference sequence). The V and J ends lost 0 bases and 5 bases, in that order; junction bases with no gene match: 7. The CDR3 loop reads CASSLAPQGAGETQYF. The CDR3 nucleotides read TGTGCCAGCAGCTTAGCACCACAGGGGGCCGGGGAGACCCAGTACTTC.

The chain links TRBV5-1 to TRBJ2-3, with 14 bases that match TRBD2. This CDR3 contains 16 residues. Germline CDR1 and CDR2: SGHRS and YFSETQ. V shed 4 bases and J 4 bases; nucleotides not matched to a gene: 5. CDR3 amino acids: CASSMGLAGAPDTQYF. Written as DNA, the CDR3 is TGCGCCAGCAGCATGGGACTAGCGGGAGCCCCAGATACGCAGTATTTT.

A single count supports this clone. The chain employs TRBV5-1 and TRBJ2-7, with 11 bases fitting TRBD1. Per the germline V gene, CDR1 is SGHRS and CDR2 is YFSETQ. Trimming took 4 bases from V and 4 from J; bases not matched to a gene: 4. The CDR3 contains 14 residues. CDR3 nucleotide sequence: TGCGCCAGCAGCCCCGGACAGGGGGCTTACGAGCAGTACTTC. Residues: CASSPGQGAYEQYF.

This clone is categorized as medium-sized. The V and J genes are TRBV9 and TRBJ1-2, with D possibly being TRBD1 (5 bases). V lost 0 bases to trimming and J lost 3 bases, with 15 bases between them. The germline V gene has CDR1 SGDLS and CDR2 YYNGEE. The CDR3 runs to 16 residues. CDR3 protein: CASSVGLGRQDYGYTF. The CDR3, as DNA: TGTGCCAGCAGCGTAGGGCTGGGGCGCCAGGACTATGGCTACACCTTC. Full variable domain (rest looked up from reference TRBV9 and TRBJ1-2): DSGVTQTPKHLITATGQRVTLRCSPRSGDLSVYWYQQSLDQGLQFLIQYYNGEERAKGNILERFSAQQFPDLHSELNLSSLELGDSALYFCASSVGLGRQDYGYTFGSGTRLTVV.

This clone was seen a single time. J is TRBJ2-7 and V is TRBV5-1, with 13 bases matching TRBD2. Per the germline V gene, CDR1 is SGHRS and CDR2 is YFSETQ. V lost 3 bases and J lost 2; bases outside the gene matches: 2. The CDR3 is 15 residues long. The chain's CDR3 is CASSWTSGSAYEQYF. DNA for the CDR3: TGCGCCAGCAGCTGGACTAGCGGGAGCGCCTACGAGCAGTACTTC.

The rearrangement uses TRBV5-1 and TRBJ2-5; the match to TRBD1 covers 8 bases. This CDR3 spans 14 amino acids. Germline lookup yields CDR1 SGHRS and CDR2 YFSETQ. Trimming at V came to 3 bases and at J to 5 bases, leaving 6 bases not matched to a gene. CDR3 bases: TGCGCCAGCAGCTCCTCAGGGGGCAGGGAGACCCAGTACTTC. Translating gives CASSSSGGRETQYF. Together with reference TRBV5-1 and TRBJ2-5, the CDR3 gives the full variable domain: KAGVTQTPRYLIKTRGQQVTLSCSPISGHRSVSWYQQTPGQGLQFLFEYFSETQRNKGNFPGRFSGRQFSNSRSEMNVSTLELGDSALYLCASSSSGGRETQYFGPGTRLLVL.

This rearrangement joins TRBV5-6 to TRBJ2-4, with D hard to call. V was shortened by 0 bases and J by 4 bases, with 5 bases between the two germline ends. CDR1 SGHDT and CDR2 YYEEEE come from the germline V gene. This CDR3 region has 13 residues. The CDR3 sequence: CASSLAQKNIQYF. In DNA form, the CDR3 reads TGTGCCAGCAGCTTGGCCCAGAAAAACATTCAGTACTTC. Looking up the rest from reference TRBV5-6 and TRBJ2-4 gives the full variable domain: DAGVTQSPTHLIKTRGQQVTLRCSPKSGHDTVSWYQQALGQGPQFIFQYYEEEERQRGNFPDRFSGHQFPNYSSELNVNALLLGDSALYLCASSLAQKNIQYFGAGTRLSVL.

The chain has TRBV2 and TRBJ2-1, with no clear D. Trimming removed 6 bases from V and 4 bases from J, with 22 bases in between. The length of the CDR3 is 17 residues. Germline loops: CDR1 SNHLY, CDR2 FYNNEI. CDR3 in amino acids: CASRARLEGVRYNEQFF. In DNA, the CDR3 is TGTGCCAGCAGGGCTAGACTGGAAGGCGTGCGGTACAATGAGCAGTTCTTC.

The chain uses TRBV6-5 and TRBJ1-3; no definite D call. The CDR3 spans 13 residues. Deletions cut 6 bases from V and 0 bases from J, with 6 bases between. Germline CDR1 and CDR2: MNHEY and SVGAGI. Here the CDR3 DNA reads TGTGCCAGCAGCCCTAACTCTGGAAACACCATATATTTT. It is translated as CASSPNSGNTIYF.